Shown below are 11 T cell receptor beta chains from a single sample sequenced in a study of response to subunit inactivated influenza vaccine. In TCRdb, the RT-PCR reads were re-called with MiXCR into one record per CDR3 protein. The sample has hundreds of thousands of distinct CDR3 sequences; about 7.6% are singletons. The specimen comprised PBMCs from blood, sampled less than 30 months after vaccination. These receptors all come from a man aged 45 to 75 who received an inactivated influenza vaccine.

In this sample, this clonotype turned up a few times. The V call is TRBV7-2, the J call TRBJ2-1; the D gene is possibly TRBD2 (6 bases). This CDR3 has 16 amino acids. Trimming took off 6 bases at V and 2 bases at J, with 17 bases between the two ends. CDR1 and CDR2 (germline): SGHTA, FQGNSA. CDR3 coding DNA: TGTGCCAGCAGACAAGGTGGGGGAGGCCCCTACAATGAGCAGTTCTTC. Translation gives CASRQGGGGPYNEQFF.

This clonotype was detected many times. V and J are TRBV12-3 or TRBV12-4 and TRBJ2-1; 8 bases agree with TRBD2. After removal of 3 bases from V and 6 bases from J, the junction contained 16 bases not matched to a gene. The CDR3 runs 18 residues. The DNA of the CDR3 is TGTGCCAGCAGTTTGCCTTTCGGGGAGCGGGGGATTACCAATGAGCAGTTCTTC. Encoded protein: CASSLPFGERGITNEQFF.

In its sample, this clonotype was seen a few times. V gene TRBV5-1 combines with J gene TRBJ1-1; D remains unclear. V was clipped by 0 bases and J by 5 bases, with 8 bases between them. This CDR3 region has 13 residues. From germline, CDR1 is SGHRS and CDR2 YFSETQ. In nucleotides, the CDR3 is TGCGCCAGCAGCTTGGACAGTTCGACTGAAGCTTTCTTT. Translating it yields CASSLDSSTEAFF.

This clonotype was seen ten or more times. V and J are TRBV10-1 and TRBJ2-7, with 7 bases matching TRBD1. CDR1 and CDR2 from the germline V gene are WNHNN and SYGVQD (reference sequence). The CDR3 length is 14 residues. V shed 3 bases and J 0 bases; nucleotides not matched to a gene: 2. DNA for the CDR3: TGCGCCAGCAGTGACGGGGACAGCTCCTACGAGCAGTACTTC. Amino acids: CASSDGDSSYEQYF.

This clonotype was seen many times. CDR3 sequence: CASSPRRTTNEKLFF. CDR3 nucleotides: TGTGCCAGCAGCCCCAGGCGTACAACTAATGAAAAACTGTTTTTT. The J gene is TRBJ1-4, the V gene TRBV7-2; D remains unclear. The V end lost 5 bases, the J end lost 0 bases, and 10 bases lay between the germline ends. Per the germline V gene, CDR1 is SGHTA and CDR2 is FQGNSA. The CDR3 extends over 15 amino acids.

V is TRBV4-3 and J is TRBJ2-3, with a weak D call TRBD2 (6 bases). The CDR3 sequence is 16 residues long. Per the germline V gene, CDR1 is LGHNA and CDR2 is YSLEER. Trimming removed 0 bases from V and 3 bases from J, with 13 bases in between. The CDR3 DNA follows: TGCGCCAGCAGCCAAGATTGGAGGGGCTCTACAGATACGCAGTATTTT. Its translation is CASSQDWRGSTDTQYF.

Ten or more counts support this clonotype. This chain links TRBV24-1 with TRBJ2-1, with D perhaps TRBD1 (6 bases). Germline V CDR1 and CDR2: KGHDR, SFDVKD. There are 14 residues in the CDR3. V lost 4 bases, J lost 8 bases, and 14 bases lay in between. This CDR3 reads CATSDPVQGHEQFF. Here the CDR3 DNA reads TGTGCCACCAGTGACCCCGTACAGGGCCATGAGCAGTTCTTC.

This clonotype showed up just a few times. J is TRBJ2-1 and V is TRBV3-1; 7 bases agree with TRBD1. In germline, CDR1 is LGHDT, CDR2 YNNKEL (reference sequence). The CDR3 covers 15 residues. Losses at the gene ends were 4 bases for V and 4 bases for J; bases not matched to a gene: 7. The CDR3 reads CASSPTATGYNEQFF. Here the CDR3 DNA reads TGTGCCAGCAGCCCGACGGCGACAGGGTACAATGAGCAGTTCTTC.

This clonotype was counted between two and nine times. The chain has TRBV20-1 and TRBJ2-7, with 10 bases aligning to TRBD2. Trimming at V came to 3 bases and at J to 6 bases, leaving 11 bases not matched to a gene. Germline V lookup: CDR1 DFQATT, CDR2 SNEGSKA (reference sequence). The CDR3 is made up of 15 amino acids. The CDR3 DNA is TGCAGTGCTAGGGCTAGCGGGAGTCCCCGGGGCGAGCAGTACTTC. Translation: CSARASGSPRGEQYF.

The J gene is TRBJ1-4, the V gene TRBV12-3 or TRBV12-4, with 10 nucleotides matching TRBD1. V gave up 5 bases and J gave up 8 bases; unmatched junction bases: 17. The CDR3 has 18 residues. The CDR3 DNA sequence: TGTGCCAGCAGTGAGGGACAGGGGAGTACTGGGAATGAAGAAAAACTGTTTTTT. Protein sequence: CASSEGQGSTGNEEKLFF.

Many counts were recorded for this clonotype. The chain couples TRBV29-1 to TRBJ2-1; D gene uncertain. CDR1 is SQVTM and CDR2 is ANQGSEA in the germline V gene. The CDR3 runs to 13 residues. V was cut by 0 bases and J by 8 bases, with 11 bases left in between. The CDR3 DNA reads TGCAGCGTTGAAGATGAGTACGAAGATGAGCAGTTCTTC. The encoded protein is CSVEDEYEDEQFF.